One sample yielded the 22 T cell receptor beta chains listed below, sequenced in a study of blood T cell repertoires in COVID-19 (dated by TCRdb to 2018 to 2021). Libraries were constructed by the immunoSEQ multiplex PCR assay. TCRdb stores this immuneACCESS table with in-frame sequences only. Part of the clones is absent; in the studies checked, under half of the shortfall reflects unresolved V genes, and no reason is known for the rest. The sample records 300,000 to 350,000 clones, about nine tenths of which are singletons. About 2.5% of the sample is in the top ten clones. Sequencing was done on a sample of peripheral blood. All receptors come from a man between 18 and 35 years old with active or convalescent COVID-19.

V usage is TRBV5-6 and J usage is TRBJ2-3, with D maybe TRBD2 (5 bases). Per germline, CDR1 SGHDT and CDR2 YYEEEE. V was pared by 4 bases and J by 2 bases, with 8 bases between. This CDR3 is built from 13 residues. The CDR3 DNA is TGTGCCAGCAGCCAGCGGTACACAGATACGCAGTATTTT. Its protein product is CASSQRYTDTQYF.

This chain links TRBV5-4 with TRBJ2-5; D call uncertain. The germline V gene encodes CDR1 SGHNT and CDR2 YYREEE (reference sequence). The CDR3 spans 14 residues. Trimming removed 0 bases from V and 4 bases from J, with 10 bases in between. The CDR3 DNA reads TGTGCCAGCAGCTTGGGCGCGCAGGCAGAGACCCAGTACTTC. Translating gives CASSLGAQAETQYF.

The genes are TRBV10-3 and TRBJ1-5; 11 bases align to TRBD1. Germline-derived CDR1 and CDR2 are ENHRY and SYGVKD. Losses at the gene ends were 2 bases for V and 6 bases for J; bases not matched to a gene: 9. The CDR3 is made up of 17 amino acids. CDR3 DNA: TGTGCCATCAGTGAGACCTGGACAGGGGGCGAGGGTCAGCCCCAGCATTTT. Amino acid sequence: CAISETWTGGEGQPQHF.

The chain has TRBV10-3 and TRBJ1-2; D might be TRBD1 (5 bases). This CDR3 has 12 residues. Per germline, CDR1 ENHRY and CDR2 SYGVKD. Trimming removed 6 bases at V and 7 bases at J, with 12 bases between. In DNA form, the CDR3 reads TGTGCCATCAGAGCAGGTGACAGTGGCTACACCTTC. This encodes CAIRAGDSGYTF.

J is TRBJ1-4 and V is TRBV7-9; a weak D match, TRBD1 (6 bases). The CDR3 is 15 residues long. Germline loops: CDR1 SEHNR, CDR2 FQNEAQ (reference sequence). The V end was cut by 5 bases, the J end by 8 bases, with 18 bases between. The DNA of the CDR3 is TGTGCCAGCAGCAGCCGTGCGGGGGCGGAGGAAAAACTGTTTTTT. It translates to CASSSRAGAEEKLFF.

V is TRBV19 and J is TRBJ2-2; tentatively, D is TRBD2 (6 bases). CDR1 LNHDA and CDR2 SQIVND come from the germline V gene (reference sequence). There are 15 residues in the CDR3. Deletions cut 3 bases from V and 5 bases from J, with 13 bases between. The CDR3 loop reads CASSMLGGVTGELFF. For the CDR3, the DNA is TGTGCCAGTAGTATGTTGGGGGGAGTAACCGGGGAGCTGTTTTTT.

This CDR3 is CASHGGGNYGYTF. The CDR3 DNA sequence: TGTGCCAGCCATGGGGGCGGTAACTATGGCTACACCTTC. The gene calls are TRBV6-5 and TRBJ1-2; possible D gene TRBD1, 6 bases. The CDR3 runs 13 residues. The V end lost 8 bases, the J end lost 1 base, and 11 bases lay between the germline ends. From germline, CDR1 is MNHEY and CDR2 SVGAGI.

The chain employs TRBV19 and TRBJ2-3; 7 nucleotides align to TRBD2. Germline CDR1 reads LNHDA; CDR2 reads SQIVND (reference sequence). The V and J ends lost 1 base and 0 bases, in that order; junction bases with no gene match: 4. CDR3 length equals 16 residues. CDR3 sequence reads: CASSIGTRVSTDTQYF. CDR3 in DNA: TGTGCCAGTAGTATAGGGACTAGGGTTAGCACAGATACGCAGTATTTT.

V is TRBV29-1 and J is TRBJ2-1; 9 positions match TRBD2. Germline trimming cut 7 bases from V and 5 bases from J; bases unmatched to any gene: 12. The CDR3 is made up of 15 amino acids. Germline assignment: CDR1 SQVTM and CDR2 ANQGSEA. CDR3 loop: CSGGPGTSPDNEQFF. CDR3 sequence (DNA): TGCAGCGGCGGCCCAGGGACTAGCCCGGACAATGAGCAGTTCTTC.

The chain recombines TRBV6-2 or TRBV6-3 with TRBJ2-7; TRBD1 is a possible D gene (5 bases). V gave up 6 bases and J gave up 2 bases, with 14 bases separating them. CDR3 length: 14 residues. CDR1 is MNHEY and CDR2 is SVGEGT in the germline V gene. The CDR3 nucleotides read TGTGCCAGCAGCCCCGACAGCAATACCTACGAGCAGTACTTC. Translated: CASSPDSNTYEQYF.

The chain combines TRBV10-3 with TRBJ1-5, with no clear D. Trimming left V 5 bases short and J 4 bases short, with 15 bases between. This CDR3 spans 15 amino acids. Germline V CDR1 and CDR2: ENHRY, SYGVKD. As DNA, the CDR3 is TGTGCCATCAGTCACGGGGAAGTTGGAAATCAGCCCCAGCATTTT. Protein: CAISHGEVGNQPQHF.

The chain uses TRBV14 and TRBJ2-7; 9 nucleotides line up with TRBD1. The CDR3 consists of 15 residues. Losses at the gene ends were 5 bases for V and 4 bases for J; bases not matched to a gene: 9. Germline values: CDR1 SGHDN, CDR2 FVKESK. The CDR3 DNA reads as TGTGCCAGCAGCGACTTAGACAGGGGGTTGTACGAGCAGTACTTC. Its translation: CASSDLDRGLYEQYF.

The V and J genes are TRBV27 and TRBJ2-5; no reliable D call. The CDR3 loop spans 13 amino acids. CDR1 is MNHEY, CDR2 SMNVEV, per germline (reference sequence). V was pared by 3 bases and J by 4 bases, with 9 bases between. The CDR3 sequence: CASSFGWRETQYF. The CDR3, as DNA: TGTGCCAGCAGTTTCGGGTGGCGAGAGACCCAGTACTTC.

With respect to this clone: The sample holds other DNA sequences that translate to the same CDR3. The chain couples TRBV5-4 to TRBJ1-1; no reliable D call. Trimming shortened V by 0 bases and J by 1 base, and 4 bases separated the two germline ends. The CDR3 is 13 residues long. Germline V gene lookup returns CDR1 SGHNT and CDR2 YYREEE (reference sequence). Here the CDR3 DNA reads TGTGCCAGCAGCTTGGACAGGAACACTGAAGCTTTCTTT. This sequence encodes CASSLDRNTEAFF.

This chain joins TRBV10-1 and TRBJ1-1; D gene unclear. Trimming shortened V by 5 bases and J by 10 bases, and 17 bases separated the two germline ends. Germline V gene lookup returns CDR1 WNHNN and CDR2 SYGVQD (reference sequence). This CDR3 is built from 13 residues. The DNA of the CDR3 is TGCGCCAGCAGTCCAGGCTCTGGCCGGGGAGCTTTCTTT. This encodes CASSPGSGRGAFF.

The rearrangement joins TRBV4-1 to TRBJ2-7, with 7 bases fitting TRBD1. From germline, CDR1 is MGHRA and CDR2 YSYEKL. The length of the CDR3 is 15 residues. V lost 1 base and J lost 2; bases outside the gene matches: 5. CDR3 sequence reads: CASSQAGTDTYEQYF. CDR3 nucleotide sequence: TGCGCCAGCAGCCAAGCTGGGACAGACACCTACGAGCAGTACTTC.

The rearrangement links TRBV5-6 to TRBJ1-2; a weak D match, TRBD1 (5 bases). This CDR3 region has 13 residues. Trimming cost V 4 bases and J 2 bases, with 9 bases left between them. Germline values: CDR1 SGHDT, CDR2 YYEEEE. The CDR3 reads CASSQGVNYGYTF. CDR3 DNA sequence: TGTGCCAGCAGCCAAGGGGTAAACTATGGCTACACCTTC.

The chain has TRBV11-2 and TRBJ2-5, with TRBD2 identical over 8 bases. The germline V gene encodes CDR1 SGHAT and CDR2 FQNNGV. J was trimmed by 4 bases and V by 4 bases; bases with no gene match: 8. CDR3 length equals 15 residues. CDR3: CASSSVAGRGETQYF. The CDR3 DNA reads TGTGCCAGCAGCTCCGTAGCGGGAAGGGGAGAGACCCAGTACTTC.

The chain joins TRBV5-8 to TRBJ1-2, with 7 bases lining up with TRBD1. The junction had 8 bases not matched to a gene; V was cut back by 2 bases and J by 4 bases. Germline loops: CDR1 SGHTS, CDR2 YDEGEE. CDR3 size: 15 residues. CDR3 sequence reads: CASSFGTAQPYGYTF. CDR3 coding DNA: TGTGCCAGCAGCTTCGGGACAGCCCAACCCTATGGCTACACCTTC.

This chain links TRBV11-2 with TRBJ2-5; 8 nucleotides match TRBD2. There are 15 residues in the CDR3. Germline loops: CDR1 SGHAT, CDR2 FQNNGV. V trimming: 2 bases; J trimming: 5 bases; junction bases outside the gene matches: 7. As DNA, the CDR3 is TGTGCCAGCAGCTTACGGGGGGGTCGACGGGAGACCCAGTACTTC. Its translation: CASSLRGGRRETQYF.

The rearrangement links TRBV7-8 to TRBJ2-3; 8 bases map to TRBD2. CDR1 and CDR2 from the germline V gene are SGHVS and FQNEAQ. The CDR3 totals 18 residues. V lost 2 bases and J lost 2; bases outside the gene matches: 12. The CDR3 is CASSLRGAGGLDTDTQYF. CDR3 in DNA: TGTGCCAGCAGCTTACGGGGGGCGGGAGGATTGGACACAGATACGCAGTATTTT.

This sequence joins TRBV7-8 and TRBJ1-6, with D perhaps matching TRBD1 (6 bases). Trimming cost V 2 bases and J 10 bases, with 12 bases left between them. This CDR3 is built from 14 residues. CDR1 SGHVS and CDR2 FQNEAQ come from the germline V gene. The CDR3 reads CASSLRQVASPLHF. In nucleotides, the CDR3 is TGTGCCAGCAGCTTACGACAGGTGGCCTCACCCCTCCACTTT.